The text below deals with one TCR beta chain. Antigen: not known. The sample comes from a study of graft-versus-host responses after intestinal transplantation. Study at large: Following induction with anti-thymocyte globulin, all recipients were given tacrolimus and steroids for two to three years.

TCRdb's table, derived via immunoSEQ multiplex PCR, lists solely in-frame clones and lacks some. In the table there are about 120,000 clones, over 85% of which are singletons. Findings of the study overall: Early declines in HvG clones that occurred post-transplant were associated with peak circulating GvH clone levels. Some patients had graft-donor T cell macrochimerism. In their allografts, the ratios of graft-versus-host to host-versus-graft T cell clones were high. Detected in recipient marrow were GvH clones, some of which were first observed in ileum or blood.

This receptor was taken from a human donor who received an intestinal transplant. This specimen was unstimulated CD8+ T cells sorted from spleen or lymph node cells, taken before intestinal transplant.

CDR3 coding DNA: TGTGCCAGCAGTTACGGCAGGGATACGCAGTATTTT. Translation: CASSYGRDTQYF. V gene TRBV6-6 combines with J gene TRBJ2-3; D unclear. The CDR3 sequence is 12 residues long. Looked up from germline, CDR1 is MNHNY and CDR2 is SVGAGI (reference sequence). Trimming took 2 bases from V and 6 from J, leaving 6 bases between them.